Listed below are T cell receptor beta chains from one sample, sequenced in a study of CD8+ T cells in alopecia areata. TCRdb's copy holds only in-frame clones and misses some; the assay was immunoSEQ multiplex PCR. The table includes over 85,000 clones, around 60% detected once. Source: CD8+ T cells sorted from blood, taken at week 4, from a patient treated with tofacitinib. Receptor source: a human donor with alopecia areata. CDR3s include the opening cysteine and the closing phenylalanine or tryptophan. Each record gives: D gene, clone size, J gene, V gene, CDR3 protein, CDR3 DNA. D genes are given only for firm matches. Not every row has a clone size; where given, it reads once, few, many or a size class.

>.|.|TRBJ2-7|TRBV5-1
CASSLAMGLTYEQYF
TGCGCCAGCAGCTTGGCGATGGGGTTAACCTACGAGCAGTACTTC
>.|.|TRBJ1-5|TRBV5-4
CASSLEGLNQPQHF
TGTGCCAGCAGCTTGGAGGGCCTAAATCAGCCCCAGCATTTT
>TRBD2|few|TRBJ2-1|TRBV27
CASSLSGGLGYNEQFF
TGTGCCAGCAGTTTATCGGGGGGGTTAGGTTACAATGAGCAGTTCTTC
>TRBD1|.|TRBJ2-1|TRBV2
CASSESGSPRQGGNEQFF
TGTGCCAGCAGTGAAAGTGGTTCCCCAAGACAGGGCGGGAATGAGCAGTTCTTC
>TRBD1|.|TRBJ2-1|TRBV7-6
CASSRGTGSINEQFF
TGTGCCAGCAGCCGAGGGACAGGGTCGATTAATGAGCAGTTCTTC
>TRBD2|.|TRBJ2-7|TRBV27
CASSLSSGNYEQYF
TGTGCCAGCAGTTTATCTAGCGGGAACTACGAGCAGTACTTC
>.|once|TRBJ1-2|TRBV6-5
CASSYFGGDGYTF
TGTGCCAGCAGTTACTTCGGGGGGGACGGCTACACCTTC
>.|.|TRBJ1-1|TRBV4-1
CASSQGPTLNTEAFF
TGCGCCAGCAGCCAAGGCCCCACGCTGAACACTGAAGCTTTCTTT
>.|once|TRBJ1-3|TRBV25-1
CASSEQTLSKSGNTIYF
TGTGCCAGCAGTGAACAGACGCTAAGTAAATCTGGAAACACCATATATTTT
>.|few|TRBJ2-4|TRBV28
CASRPLTLDLAKNIQYF
TGTGCCAGCAGACCTCTGACGCTAGATCTAGCCAAAAACATTCAGTACTTC
>TRBD2|.|TRBJ2-1|TRBV5-4
CASSPWSSGANYNEQFF
TGTGCCAGCAGTCCCTGGAGTAGCGGGGCGAACTACAATGAGCAGTTCTTC
>TRBD1|.|TRBJ2-7|TRBV5-1
CASSPPGQSYEQYF
TGCGCCAGCAGCCCTCCGGGACAGTCCTACGAGCAGTACTTC
>TRBD1|.|TRBJ2-7|TRBV4-1
CASSQGQGPTYEQYF
TGCGCCAGCAGCCAAGGACAGGGGCCCACCTACGAGCAGTACTTC
>TRBD2|once|TRBJ2-1|TRBV27
CASSLSSSGRLEQFF
TGTGCCAGCAGTTTGTCCTCTAGCGGGAGGCTTGAGCAGTTCTTC
>.|.|TRBJ2-2|TRBV29-1
CSVEQIGELFF
TGCAGCGTTGAACAGATCGGGGAGCTGTTTTTT
>TRBD1|.|TRBJ2-5|TRBV6-6
CASSYSGQGEETQYF
TGTGCCAGCAGTTACTCGGGACAGGGGGAAGAGACCCAGTACTTC
>.|.|TRBJ2-7|TRBV27
CASSDLITYEQYF
TGTGCCAGCAGCGACCTAATCACCTACGAGCAGTACTTC
>TRBD1|few|TRBJ2-7|TRBV29-1
CSVDDRGSYEQYF
TGCAGCGTTGATGACAGGGGCTCCTACGAGCAGTACTTC
>.|.|TRBJ1-5|TRBV21-1
CASSQTGGQGMPQHF
TGTGCCAGCAGCCAGACGGGGGGACAGGGTATGCCCCAGCATTTT
>.|once|TRBJ1-2|TRBV2
CASSEGGAGQGYTF
TGTGCCAGCAGTGAAGGAGGGGCAGGGCAAGGCTACACCTTC
>TRBD2|few|TRBJ2-4|TRBV10-3
CAISESLTSRFQVDIQYF
TGTGCCATCAGTGAGTCGTTGACTAGCAGGTTTCAGGTAGACATTCAGTACTTC
>TRBD2|.|TRBJ2-1|TRBV7-9
CASRGGLAGLHTDNEQFF
TGTGCCAGCAGGGGGGGACTAGCGGGTCTCCACACCGACAATGAGCAGTTCTTC
>.|.|TRBJ1-2|TRBV9
CASSAEGTPYGYTF
TGTGCCAGCAGCGCAGAGGGGACACCCTATGGCTACACCTTC
>.|.|TRBJ1-2|TRBV19
CASSISGTDYGYTF
TGTGCCAGTAGTATATCAGGGACCGACTATGGCTACACCTTC
>TRBD1|.|TRBJ1-2|TRBV5-1
CASSLTPDRALSGYTF
TGCGCCAGCAGCTTGACACCGGACAGGGCGCTAAGTGGCTACACCTTC
>TRBD2|few|TRBJ2-1|TRBV15
CATSRNLGGGHVGEQFF
TGTGCCACCAGCAGAAATCTGGGCGGGGGGCATGTCGGTGAGCAGTTCTTC
>.|.|TRBJ2-4|TRBV18
CASSPPNPGLENIQYF
TGTGCCAGCTCACCACCGAATCCGGGACTTGAAAACATTCAGTACTTC
>.|.|TRBJ1-5|TRBV6-4
CASQTSGPSSQPQHF
TGTGCCAGCCAAACCTCCGGGCCTTCAAGTCAGCCCCAGCATTTT
>.|.|TRBJ2-7|TRBV29-1
CSVELGEQYF
TGCAGCGTTGAGTTGGGCGAGCAGTACTTC
>.|.|TRBJ1-2|TRBV5-4
CASKGGSHYGYTF
TGTGCCAGCAAAGGTGGTAGTCACTATGGCTACACCTTC
>.|.|TRBJ1-1|TRBV25-1
CASSEAGREAFF
TGTGCCAGCAGTGAAGCGGGCAGGGAAGCTTTCTTT
>.|.|TRBJ1-2|TRBV9
CASSAGWDYGYTF
TGTGCCAGCAGCGCAGGGTGGGACTATGGCTACACCTTC
>.|.|TRBJ2-6|TRBV5-5
CASLQSGANVLTF
TGTGCCAGCTTACAATCTGGGGCCAACGTCCTGACTTTC
>TRBD2|.|TRBJ2-5|TRBV27
CASSSLAGGSETQYF
TGTGCCAGCAGTTCTCTAGCGGGAGGGTCGGAGACCCAGTACTTC
>.|.|TRBJ1-6|TRBV29-1
CSVEHRPGSSYNSPLHF
TGCAGCGTTGAACACAGGCCTGGTAGCTCCTATAATTCACCCCTCCACTTT
>.|.|TRBJ2-6|TRBV27
CASRSPTGSGANVLTF
TGTGCCAGCAGATCCCCCACAGGGTCTGGGGCCAACGTCCTGACTTTC
>.|few|TRBJ2-7|TRBV29-1
CSVVIAYEQYF
TGCAGCGTTGTGATCGCCTACGAGCAGTACTTC
>.|.|TRBJ2-7|TRBV5-6
CASSLGEYEQYF
TGTGCCAGCAGTTTGGGGGAGTACGAGCAGTACTTC
>TRBD2|.|TRBJ2-7|TRBV7-9
CASSGGGTYEQYF
TGTGCCAGCAGCGGCGGGGGAACCTACGAGCAGTACTTC
>.|.|TRBJ2-7|TRBV9
CASSDGRRGYEQYF
TGTGCCAGCAGCGACGGACGGAGGGGCTACGAGCAGTACTTC
>TRBD2|.|TRBJ2-7|TRBV7-2
CASSPGGLAVGYEQYF
TGTGCCAGCAGCCCGGGGGGACTAGCGGTGGGCTACGAGCAGTACTTC
>TRBD1|.|TRBJ2-7|TRBV5-1
CASSFARQGVHEQYF
TGCGCCAGCAGCTTTGCTAGACAGGGGGTCCACGAGCAGTACTTC
>.|.|TRBJ2-3|TRBV4-3
CASSQDRAGTGTDTQYF
TGCGCCAGCAGCCAAGATCGGGCGGGGACCGGCACAGATACGCAGTATTTT
>TRBD1|.|TRBJ2-3|TRBV29-1
CSWTTGRFTQYF
TGCAGCTGGACGACAGGGCGGTTTACGCAGTATTTT
>TRBD2|once|TRBJ2-1|TRBV4-3
CASSQGGGLLGEQFF
TGCGCCAGCAGCCAAGGGGGGGGACTACTCGGTGAGCAGTTCTTC
>.|few|TRBJ1-1|TRBV29-1
CSVVLGTEAFF
TGCAGCGTGGTCCTTGGCACTGAAGCTTTCTTT
>TRBD2|.|TRBJ2-3|TRBV7-2
CASSALPGLAGEDTQYF
TGTGCCAGCAGCGCCCTCCCGGGACTAGCCGGCGAAGATACGCAGTATTTT
>.|once|TRBJ1-2|TRBV19
CATAAPYGYTF
TGTGCCACCGCCGCACCCTATGGCTACACCTTC
>TRBD1|once|TRBJ1-5|TRBV30
CAWRATGGVRQPQHF
TGTGCCTGGAGGGCCACAGGGGGCGTTCGTCAGCCCCAGCATTTT
>.|few|TRBJ2-1|TRBV4-1
CASSQDFWFGNNEQFF
TGCGCCAGCAGCCAAGACTTTTGGTTTGGAAACAATGAGCAGTTCTTC
>.|once|TRBJ1-1|TRBV29-1
CSVEIPNAANTEAFF
TGCAGCGTTGAAATCCCTAATGCCGCGAACACTGAAGCTTTCTTT
>.|.|TRBJ1-5|TRBV4-1
CASSPKRRGYNQPQHF
TGCGCCAGCAGCCCCAAGCGCCGGGGCTACAATCAGCCCCAGCATTTT
>.|few|TRBJ1-5|TRBV28
CASSDNQPQHF
TGTGCCAGCAGTGATAATCAGCCCCAGCATTTT
>.|.|TRBJ1-2|TRBV9
CASSDFQGLHGYTF
TGTGCCAGCAGCGACTTCCAGGGGTTACATGGCTACACCTTC
>.|.|TRBJ2-1|TRBV7-9
CASSLEPTVYNEQFF
TGTGCCAGCAGCCTCGAGCCGACTGTCTACAATGAGCAGTTCTTC